This T cell receptor beta chain was identified in a study of blood T cell repertoires in COVID-19. Looking at the study overall: Sites in the United States, Italy and Spain provided acute and convalescent COVID-19 samples.

Generated by immunoSEQ multiplex PCR, the TCRdb table keeps only in-frame clones and is missing some. The sample records approximately 120,000 clones, over 75% being singletons. The TCR originated in a man older than 75 with active or convalescent COVID-19. Input material: peripheral blood.

The CDR3 DNA reads TGTGCCAGCAGCCGGGGGGTCCGGGGTGAGCAGTTCTTC. Translation gives CASSRGVRGEQFF. The chain carries TRBV6-5 and TRBJ2-1; 7 bases align to TRBD2. This CDR3 region has 13 residues. Germline V gene data show CDR1 as MNHEY and CDR2 as SVGAGI. V dropped 6 bases and J dropped 9; count of bases not matched to a gene: 8.